This T cell receptor beta chain appears in the sequencing data of a study of cytomegalovirus exposure and HLA in healthy donors. PCR involved 60 Vbeta and 13 Jbeta primers. Assay: immunoSEQ multiplex PCR; the TCRdb copy retains only in-frame clones and omits some. The repertoire holds more than 95,000 clones, with 80% as singletons. Worth noting for this clone: Its antigen remains unidentified.

Broader study findings: Several V segments, TRBV6-2 and TRBV6-3 among them, could not be told apart and were dropped. In vitro experiments confirmed that three CMV-associated chains were specific for CMV antigens. Earlier analysis found most TCR beta V segments productive about 87% or about 30% of the time. With high specificity and sensitivity, the classifier reportedly diagnosed cytomegalovirus status.

The length of the CDR3 is 12 residues. Germline CDR1 reads SQVTM; CDR2 reads ANQGSEA. V was trimmed by 6 bases and J by 4 bases, leaving 12 bases between them. V is TRBV29-1 and J is TRBJ1-1; D is uncertain. The source material was PBMCs. The source is a man aged 25 to 45 in good health and CMV-seropositive. CDR3 sequence (DNA): TGCAGCGTCAACGGGGTCGCCACTGAAGCTTTCTTT. It is translated as CSVNGVATEAFF. Based on the CDR3 plus reference TRBV29-1 and TRBJ1-1, the full variable domain is SAVISQKPSRDICQRGTSLTIQCQVDSQVTMMFWYRQQPGQSLTLIATANQGSEATYESGFVIDKFPISRPNLTFSTLTVSNMSPEDSSIYLCSVNGVATEAFFGQGTRLTVV.